Following are 9 T cell receptor beta chains from one sample sequenced in a study of blood T cell repertoires in COVID-19. Sequencing used immunoSEQ multiplex PCR; TCRdb keeps in-frame clones, though not all of them. The sample holds some 180,000 clones, roughly 85% seen once. Sequenced material: PBMCs or T cells enriched from blood (not recorded which). Receptors originate from a man aged 35-49 years who had recovered from COVID-19.

V usage is TRBV19 and J usage is TRBJ1-6; no definite D call. Trimming took 1 base from V and 10 from J, leaving 11 bases between them. The CDR3 runs 14 residues. CDR1 and CDR2 (germline): LNHDA, SQIVND (reference sequence). Here the CDR3 DNA reads TGTGCCAGTAGTATAGTCGGGGTGAGCTCACCCCTCCACTTT. It is translated as CASSIVGVSSPLHF.

The gene calls are TRBV4-1 and TRBJ1-4; 9 bases match TRBD1. Germline trimming cut 2 bases from V and 4 bases from J; bases unmatched to any gene: 2. The CDR3 loop spans 15 amino acids. CDR1 is MGHRA, CDR2 YSYEKL, per germline. CDR3 sequence (DNA): TGCGCCAGCAGCCAACGGACAGGGGATAATGAAAAACTGTTTTTT. It is translated as CASSQRTGDNEKLFF.

This sequence joins TRBV11-3 and TRBJ2-7; 7 bases are shared with TRBD1. Germline V gives CDR1 SGHNT, CDR2 YENEEA. V gave up 5 bases and J gave up 0 bases; unmatched junction bases: 13. The CDR3 is made up of 17 amino acids. The CDR3 DNA reads as TGTGCCAGCAGCCCACGGCCAGGGACAGACCTCTCCTACGAGCAGTACTTC. This translates into CASSPRPGTDLSYEQYF. Using reference TRBV11-3 and TRBJ2-7 for the parts outside the CDR3, the full variable domain is EAGVVQSPRYKIIEKKQPVAFWCNPISGHNTLYWYLQNLGQGPELLIRYENEEAVDDSQLPKDRFSAERLKGVDSTLKIQPAELGDSAVYLCASSPRPGTDLSYEQYFGPGTRLTVT.

The chain recombines TRBV5-4 with TRBJ1-1, with a possible D match to TRBD1 (5 bases). CDR3 length equals 15 residues. Germline assignment: CDR1 SGHNT and CDR2 YYREEE (reference sequence). The ends were cut back, 6 bases at V and 2 bases at J, with 17 bases in the middle. CDR3 protein: CASNPSLGVNTEAFF. DNA for the CDR3: TGTGCCAGCAACCCCAGCTTAGGGGTTAACACTGAAGCTTTCTTT.

The CDR3, as DNA: TGTGCCAGTAGTATAGTCGGGAGCGCCCCGAACACCGGGGAGCTGTTTTTT. Its translation is CASSIVGSAPNTGELFF. V gene TRBV19 combines with J gene TRBJ2-2; maybe TRBD2 (6 bases). This CDR3 has 17 residues. V gave up 1 base and J gave up 0 bases, with 12 bases separating them. CDR1 is LNHDA and CDR2 is SQIVND in the germline V gene (reference sequence).

The chain joins TRBV25-1 to TRBJ2-7; 7 nucleotides line up with TRBD2. This CDR3 has 14 amino acids. CDR1 is MGHDK, CDR2 SYGVNS, per germline. The ends lost 5 bases at V and 5 bases at J; junction bases unmatched: 9. CDR3 sequence: CASSRGTGGNEQYF. For the CDR3, the DNA is TGTGCCAGCAGTCGCGGGACCGGGGGGAACGAGCAGTACTTC.

This clone was detected only once. The chain uses TRBV6-1 and TRBJ1-5, with no clear D. The V and J ends lost 8 bases and 0 bases respectively, with 11 bases between them. Germline CDR1 reads MNHNS; CDR2 reads SASEGT. CDR3 length: 14 residues. The CDR3 spells CASWALDSNQPQHF. The CDR3 coding sequence is TGTGCCAGCTGGGCACTCGATAGCAATCAGCCCCAGCATTTT.

The chain carries TRBV11-2 and TRBJ1-1; D remains ambiguous. Looked up from germline, CDR1 is SGHAT and CDR2 is FQNNGV. Trimming left V 1 base short and J 1 base short, with 10 bases between. The CDR3 contains 15 residues. The CDR3 here is CASSLGPAPNTEAFF. CDR3 sequence (DNA): TGTGCCAGCAGCTTAGGGCCAGCGCCGAACACTGAAGCTTTCTTT.

This clone is a singleton in its sample. The chain joins TRBV27 to TRBJ2-7; 9 positions match TRBD1. V trimming: 5 bases; J trimming: 1 base; junction bases outside the gene matches: 6. CDR3 size: 15 residues. From germline, CDR1 is MNHEY and CDR2 SMNVEV (reference sequence). In DNA form, the CDR3 reads TGTGCCAGCAGTACCCGGACAGGGGAATCCTACGAGCAGTACTTC. It encodes CASSTRTGESYEQYF.